Shown below are 28 T cell receptor beta chains from a single sample sequenced in a study of blood T cell repertoires in COVID-19 (dated by TCRdb to the early 2020s). Libraries were constructed by the immunoSEQ multiplex PCR assay. TCRdb obtained this table from immuneACCESS and retained in-frame rearrangements with V and J assigned. These tables miss some clones; where compared with another copy, unresolved V genes account for less than half of the shortfall, and the remainder is unexplained. The sample table holds around 400,000 clones, of which around 87% were seen once. The ten largest make up 2% to 2.5% of the sample. The sample taken for sequencing was peripheral blood. These TCRs come from a woman between 55 and 75 years old with COVID-19, enrolled during active disease.

Here the CDR3 reads CASSQGYGYTF. CDR3 sequence (DNA): TGTGCCAGCAGCCAGGGTTATGGCTACACCTTC. The rearrangement links TRBV7-2 to TRBJ1-2; D is possibly TRBD1 (5 bases). Trimming took off 5 bases at V and 5 bases at J, with 6 bases between the two ends. The CDR3 has 11 residues. From germline, CDR1 is SGHTA and CDR2 FQGNSA.

The chain couples TRBV3-1 (or the pseudogene TRBV3-2) to TRBJ2-2; no firm D call. The CDR3 runs 13 residues. The ends were cut back, 4 bases at V and 4 bases at J, with 7 bases in the middle. CDR1 and CDR2 from the germline V gene are LGHDT and YNNKEL (reference sequence). This chain's CDR3 is CASSLHSTGELFF. CDR3 nucleotide sequence: TGTGCCAGCAGCCTCCACTCCACCGGGGAGCTGTTTTTT.

In nucleotides, the CDR3 is TGTGCCAGCAGCTTAGAGGTCAAGCGGGGGGGGCGCAATGAGCAGTTCTTC. It codes for CASSLEVKRGGRNEQFF. The chain joins TRBV13 to TRBJ2-1, with TRBD2 matching over 10 bases. From germline, CDR1 is PRHDT and CDR2 FYEKMQ (reference sequence). The J segment lost 6 bases and the V segment lost 1 base, leaving 9 bases of the junction unmatched. The CDR3 sequence is 17 residues long. The variable domain in full, completed from reference TRBV13 and TRBJ2-1, reads AAGVIQSPRHLIKEKRETATLKCYPIPRHDTVYWYQQGPGQDPQFLISFYEKMQSDKGSIPDRFSAQQFSDYHSELNMSSLELGDSALYFCASSLEVKRGGRNEQFFGPGTRLTVL.

CDR3 region: CASSLVVGGFAAGYTF. The CDR3 region has the DNA TGTGCCAGCAGCTTAGTGGTTGGGGGGTTTGCGGCTGGCTACACCTTC. The chain recombines TRBV7-8 with TRBJ1-2, with TRBD1 as a possible D gene (5 bases). Germline V gene data show CDR1 as SGHVS and CDR2 as FQNEAQ. V was clipped by 1 base and J by 7 bases, with 19 bases between them. The CDR3 extends over 16 amino acids. Together with reference TRBV7-8 and TRBJ1-2, the CDR3 gives the full variable domain: GAGVSQSPRYKVAKRGQDVALRCDPISGHVSLFWYQQALGQGPEFLTYFQNEAQLDKSGLPSDRFFAERPEGSVSTLKIQRTQQEDSAVYLCASSLVVGGFAAGYTFGSGTRLTVV.

The J gene is TRBJ2-7, the V gene TRBV6-5; the match to TRBD1 covers 9 bases. CDR3 size: 14 residues. The junction had 2 bases not matched to a gene; V was cut back by 2 bases and J by 3 bases. The germline V gene encodes CDR1 MNHEY and CDR2 SVGAGI. The CDR3 sequence is CASSYGTGHYEQYF. In nucleotides, the CDR3 is TGTGCCAGCAGTTACGGGACAGGGCACTACGAGCAGTACTTC.

The chain recombines TRBV5-1 with TRBJ1-3; tentative D call: TRBD1 (6 bases). Germline V gene lookup returns CDR1 SGHRS and CDR2 YFSETQ. The CDR3 contains 14 residues. Trimming took 2 bases from V and 7 from J, leaving 13 bases between them. CDR3: CASSFGAQGNTIYF. In DNA, the CDR3 is TGCGCCAGCAGCTTCGGCGCCCAGGGGAACACCATATATTTT.

This clone was detected once. The genes are TRBV5-1 and TRBJ2-7, with 7 bases matching TRBD2. Trimming removed 0 bases from V and 0 bases from J; junction bases left unmatched: 3. CDR1 and CDR2 from the germline V gene are SGHRS and YFSETQ. The CDR3 runs 15 residues. CDR3 loop: CASSLDPGGSYEQYF. The CDR3, as DNA: TGCGCCAGCAGCTTGGATCCGGGGGGCTCCTACGAGCAGTACTTC.

The rearrangement links TRBV27 to TRBJ2-2, with 8 bases matching TRBD2. The CDR3 loop spans 15 amino acids. J gave up 8 bases and V 2 bases, and 7 bases lay outside the gene matches. Germline V gene data show CDR1 as MNHEY and CDR2 as SMNVEV (reference sequence). DNA for the CDR3: TGTGCCAGCAGTTTAAAGGCGGGGGGTGGTGGGGAGCTGTTTTTT. Protein product: CASSLKAGGGGELFF.

The chain is built from TRBV6-5 and TRBJ1-4; D possibly corresponds to TRBD1 (5 bases). The CDR3 length is 14 residues. The germline V gene has CDR1 MNHEY and CDR2 SVGAGI. Trimming removed 7 bases from V and 7 bases from J, with 16 bases in between. CDR3 region: CASKLPGGTEKLFF. Written as DNA, the CDR3 is TGTGCCAGCAAGCTCCCCGGGGGAACTGAAAAACTGTTTTTT.

The V call is TRBV5-6, the J call TRBJ2-3, with D perhaps matching TRBD2 (6 bases). CDR3 length: 15 amino acids. Per the germline V gene, CDR1 is SGHDT and CDR2 is YYEEEE. The V gene lost 3 bases and the J gene lost 2 bases, with 13 bases spanning the gap. Here the CDR3 DNA reads TGTGCCAGCAGCTCGGCGGGGCGGTACACAGATACGCAGTATTTT. Protein product: CASSSAGRYTDTQYF.

The V call is TRBV6-6, the J call TRBJ2-2; D gene uncertain. V lost 4 bases to trimming and J lost 1 base, with 7 bases between them. This CDR3 contains 14 residues. Germline assignment: CDR1 MNHNY and CDR2 SVGAGI (reference sequence). CDR3 residues: CASSLLENTGELFF. DNA of the CDR3: TGTGCCAGCAGTTTACTTGAGAACACCGGGGAGCTGTTTTTT.

The genes are TRBV5-8 and TRBJ2-7; D ambiguous. Trimming took 0 bases from V and 1 from J, leaving 8 bases between them. The CDR3 covers 14 residues. From germline, CDR1 is SGHTS and CDR2 YDEGEE. This chain's CDR3 is CASSLGGGSYEQYF. The CDR3 DNA reads as TGTGCCAGCAGCTTGGGCGGCGGATCCTACGAGCAGTACTTC. The full variable domain, its missing parts supplied by reference TRBV5-8 and TRBJ2-7, is EAGVTQSPTHLIKTRGQQATLRCSPISGHTSVYWYQQALGLGLQFLLWYDEGEERNRGNFPPRFSGRQFPNYSSELNVNALELEDSALYLCASSLGGGSYEQYFGPGTRLTVT.

V is TRBV3-1 (or the pseudogene TRBV3-2) and J is TRBJ2-7; 8 bases match TRBD1. With 4 bases clipped from V and 5 bases from J, the junction kept 7 bases outside the gene matches. From germline, CDR1 is LGHDT and CDR2 YNNKEL (reference sequence). The CDR3 totals 14 residues. Here the CDR3 DNA reads TGTGCCAGCAGCCCTCAGGGGGCGCACAACGAGCAGTACTTC. Protein sequence: CASSPQGAHNEQYF.

This clone showed up just a few times. The chain has TRBV4-1 and TRBJ1-2; D may be TRBD1 (5 bases). The germline V gene has CDR1 MGHRA and CDR2 YSYEKL. Trimming cost V 0 bases and J 2 bases, with 10 bases left between them. CDR3 length equals 15 residues. The CDR3 is CASSQEGAVNYGYTF. CDR3 bases: TGCGCCAGCAGCCAAGAAGGGGCGGTGAACTATGGCTACACCTTC.

The chain carries TRBV28 and TRBJ1-1; possibly TRBD1 for D (6 bases). The ends were cut back, 2 bases at V and 1 base at J, with 8 bases in the middle. CDR1 is MDHEN, CDR2 SYDVKM, per germline. The length of the CDR3 is 14 residues. The CDR3 DNA reads TGTGCCAGCAGTTTAGCACAGGGGAACACTGAAGCTTTCTTT. It is translated as CASSLAQGNTEAFF.

CDR3 protein: CASSLGRTGGDTEAFF. CDR3 in DNA: TGTGCCAGCAGCTTAGGGAGGACAGGGGGGGACACTGAAGCTTTCTTT. The J gene is TRBJ1-1, the V gene TRBV11-2; the match to TRBD1 covers 10 bases. From germline, CDR1 is SGHAT and CDR2 FQNNGV. The J segment lost 3 bases and the V segment lost 1 base, leaving 5 bases of the junction unmatched. The CDR3 length is 16 residues.

This clone was seen more than once but under ten times. The chain joins TRBV6-5 to TRBJ1-6, with 7 bases lining up with TRBD1. Per germline, CDR1 MNHEY and CDR2 SVGAGI. The CDR3 runs 14 residues. The trim removed 7 bases at V and 4 bases at J, leaving 4 bases unmatched. CDR3 sequence reads: CASNRQGYNSPLHF. In nucleotides, the CDR3 is TGTGCCAGCAACAGACAGGGTTATAATTCACCCCTCCACTTT.

This clone was observed once. This rearrangement joins TRBV9 to TRBJ2-3, with D perhaps matching TRBD1 (6 bases). V was cut by 0 bases and J by 2 bases, with 16 bases left in between. The CDR3 has 17 residues. From germline, CDR1 is SGDLS and CDR2 YYNGEE. CDR3 in DNA: TGTGCCAGCAGCGTAGTTGGCACAGGGCGTTCCACAGATACGCAGTATTTT. Translating gives CASSVVGTGRSTDTQYF. The whole variable domain, remainder taken from reference TRBV9 and TRBJ2-3, is DSGVTQTPKHLITATGQRVTLRCSPRSGDLSVYWYQQSLDQGLQFLIQYYNGEERAKGNILERFSAQQFPDLHSELNLSSLELGDSALYFCASSVVGTGRSTDTQYFGPGTRLTVL.

This chain uses TRBV18 with TRBJ1-5; D gene uncertain. Per the germline V gene, CDR1 is KGHSH and CDR2 is LQKENI. V gave up 0 bases and J gave up 0 bases, with 6 bases separating them. This CDR3 has 15 residues. CDR3 bases: TGTGCCAGCTCACCACCGGCATATAGCAATCAGCCCCAGCATTTT. Its protein is CASSPPAYSNQPQHF.

The rearrangement joins TRBV5-1 to TRBJ1-1; D not certain. The CDR3 totals 12 residues. Germline CDR1 and CDR2: SGHRS and YFSETQ. The V and J ends lost 3 bases and 3 bases respectively, with 6 bases between them. Here the CDR3 reads CASSSSDTEAFF. In DNA, the CDR3 is TGCGCCAGCAGCTCAAGCGACACTGAAGCTTTCTTT.

The chain is built from TRBV29-1 and TRBJ2-1, with 7 bases fitting TRBD2. Germline V gives CDR1 SQVTM, CDR2 ANQGSEA. V trimming: 1 base; J trimming: 4 bases; junction bases outside the gene matches: 4. This CDR3 region has 14 residues. CDR3 sequence: CSVEGRGRYNEQFF. The CDR3 DNA reads as TGCAGCGTTGAAGGGCGGGGGAGATACAATGAGCAGTTCTTC.

The rearrangement joins TRBV9 to TRBJ1-2; D unclear. This CDR3 has 16 amino acids. V lost 4 bases, J lost 2 bases, and 18 bases lay in between. Germline V CDR1 and CDR2: SGDLS, YYNGEE. The DNA for the CDR3 is TGTGCCAGCAGCCCCCTCTCGGTGCCCCCCAACTATGGCTACACCTTC. Amino acids: CASSPLSVPPNYGYTF.

V and J are TRBV6-1 and TRBJ1-5, with TRBD1 identical over 7 bases. V trimming: 2 bases; J trimming: 4 bases; junction bases outside the gene matches: 8. The germline V gene has CDR1 MNHNS and CDR2 SASEGT. The CDR3 covers 16 residues. The CDR3 reads CASSEWVGQLNQPQHF. CDR3 coding DNA: TGTGCCAGCAGTGAATGGGTGGGACAGCTTAATCAGCCCCAGCATTTT.

V usage is TRBV6-5 and J usage is TRBJ1-3; TRBD1 might be the D (5 bases). The CDR3 runs 16 residues. Germline lookup yields CDR1 MNHEY and CDR2 SVGAGI. The V end was cut by 2 bases, the J end by 3 bases, with 14 bases between. Written as DNA, the CDR3 is TGTGCCAGCAGTTACAAAAGACAAACAGGTGGAAACACCATATATTTT. Its protein is CASSYKRQTGGNTIYF.

This clone was picked up a small number of times. The chain carries TRBV7-9 and TRBJ1-6, with D possibly being TRBD1 (5 bases). V was cut by 4 bases and J by 9 bases, with 13 bases left in between. The CDR3 spans 14 residues. The germline CDR1 and CDR2 sequences are SEHNR and FQNEAQ (reference sequence). The CDR3 DNA reads as TGTGCCAGCAGCTATGACCCGGGGGGTTCACCCCTCCACTTT. It codes for CASSYDPGGSPLHF.

The chain couples TRBV7-2 to TRBJ1-2; perhaps TRBD1 as D (5 bases). CDR3 length: 14 amino acids. V gave up 2 bases and J gave up 5 bases, with 12 bases separating them. CDR1 is SGHTA and CDR2 is FQGNSA in the germline V gene. As DNA, the CDR3 is TGTGCCAGCAGCTTAAGTTGGCAGGGTTATGGCTACACCTTC. This sequence encodes CASSLSWQGYGYTF.

The genes are TRBV5-1 and TRBJ1-5; TRBD1 aligns across 9 bases. The germline V gene encodes CDR1 SGHRS and CDR2 YFSETQ. Germline trimming cut 4 bases from V and 5 bases from J; bases unmatched to any gene: 4. This CDR3 has 14 residues. As DNA, the CDR3 is TGCGCCAGCAGCCCCGGGACAGGGCATCAGCCCCAGCATTTT. It translates to CASSPGTGHQPQHF. Complete variable domain (other parts from reference TRBV5-1 and TRBJ1-5): KAGVTQTPRYLIKTRGQQVTLSCSPISGHRSVSWYQQTPGQGLQFLFEYFSETQRNKGNFPGRFSGRQFSNSRSEMNVSTLELGDSALYLCASSPGTGHQPQHFGDGTRLSIL.

This chain joins TRBV6-4 and TRBJ2-3; 7 bases agree with TRBD1. CDR1 is MRHNA and CDR2 is SNTAGT in the germline V gene. The CDR3 covers 15 residues. Trimming removed 7 bases from V and 2 bases from J; junction bases left unmatched: 9. CDR3 residues: CASMLGRGTTDTQYF. Written as DNA, the CDR3 is TGTGCCAGCATGTTGGGCAGGGGGACCACAGATACGCAGTATTTT.